This TCR beta chain was sequenced for a study of T cell responses to AZD1222 COVID-19 vaccine (dated by TCRdb to the early 2020s). As for the study more broadly: Because spike-specific TCR depth and breadth did not differ between the two schedules, AZD1222 recipients who got a second dose at roughly 4 weeks were pooled with those who got a second dose at roughly 12 weeks. TCR sequencing covered some 250 trial participants: 200 to 220 given two doses of AZD1222 and around 25 given two doses of MenACWY control vaccine. Trial participants were enrolled by age into 18-55, 56-69 and 70-plus year subgroups, with roughly 160, 29 and 62 TCR-sequenced participants respectively.

Study-wide findings and limitations: Conclusions about previously exposed vaccinees were limited because only six AZD1222 recipients were SARS-CoV-2 seropositive at baseline. No day 14 peak-response samples were available, so repertoires were characterized only after the peak T cell response. The 56-69-year group was small, and its depth increase did not reach significance, likely because of low power. The vaccine-associated CD4 TCRs covered the entire spike protein, and the dominant responses fell in regions 160-218 and 743-854. Participants were mostly white British, with more females than males. The authors suggested clonal diversity may have been underestimated. A significant rise in spike-specific TCR breadth and depth was observed after two AZD1222 doses relative to day 0 and relative to MenACWY recipients. Reportedly, almost half of the unique spike-specific TCRs recognized epitopes lying outside the regions that are mutated in the B.1.351 and B.1.1.7 variants.

The CDR3 regions of human TCRbeta chains were subjected to immunosequencing. Per the original workflow: TCRs in the repertoires were matched against a reference library of SARS-CoV-2-specific TCRs that had been generated with the MIRA antigen-specificity platform. Breadth meant the fraction of unique TCRs that were SARS-CoV-2-associated, whereas depth meant the fraction of total T cells that were SARS-CoV-2-associated. Using the MIRA data, each spike-specific TCR was assigned both to the spike region to which the TCR was reactive and to a CD4 or CD8 class. Log10-transformed breadth and depth values were compared by one-way ANOVA with Sidak's multiple comparisons tests. Sourced from immuneACCESS, this table was stored by TCRdb with only in-frame sequences that have V and J called. A share of the clones is absent; for the studies checked, an unresolved V gene accounts for under half, and the remainder has no known explanation. V and J calls and clone size follow that table, whereas D and trimming were derived from the DNA. The sample has about 130,000 clones on record, approximately 86% of them singletons. Around 12% of the sample is held by the ten biggest clonotypes.

Read against the paper, the sample's time point label means: baseline before first vaccination. The vaccinee samples were drawn from two UK trials, COV001 and COV002, one of which was a single-blind randomized controlled phase 2/3 trial testing AZD1222 (ChAdOx1 nCoV-19) in healthy adults. For TCRbeta chain sequencing, PBMC samples from trial participants were taken at day 0 and at day 28 after the second dose. Reading from cysteine to phenylalanine, the CDR3 counts 13 amino acids. Only the CDR3 DNA is retained, 39 bases long and in frame from the first base. According to the germline V gene, CDR1 reads SGHVS and CDR2 reads FQNEAQ. V is reduced by 5 bases and J by 1 base, leaving a spacing of 8 bases between them. On this clone itself: The antigen it binds to is not known. One base away there is no much larger clone; base qualities are not given.

This sample comprised peripheral blood, obtained on day 0 of AZD1222 vaccination. The receptor was isolated from an adult in good health. The chain employs TRBV7-8 and TRBJ1-2, with the D gene call left open. Here the CDR3 is given as CASSAAVNYGYTF. The DNA sequence follows: TGTGCCAGCAGCGCGGCGGTTAACTATGGCTACACCTTC.